This T cell receptor (beta chain) emerged from a study of human T cells and chemical hapten exposure. At the level of the study: Patients received weekly diphenylcyclopropenone doses to the scalp throughout the roughly 23-week study. Read at 6 days, the patch tests placed 0.01% DPC on the upper back.

Time point in this sample: patch test 3, about 24 weeks after DPC sensitization. Treatment given: therapeutic diphenylcyclopropenone sensitization with weekly scalp DPC. V dropped 4 bases and J dropped 5; count of bases not matched to a gene: 8. This CDR3 is 15 amino acids long. Germline-derived CDR1 and CDR2 are MNHEY and SVGAGI. TCRdb re-called the RACE reads through MiXCR, storing one row per CDR3 protein. The table includes some 84,000 distinct CDR3 sequences, about a tenth detected once. Study results and limitations: Expanded TCRs created a significantly greater count of big CDR3 similarity clusters than controls did.

Points on this clonotype: Its antigen is not identified.

Sequences were derived from whole blood, sampled in connection with sensitization to the hapten diphenylcyclopropenone (DPC). The chain recombines TRBV6-5 with TRBJ1-1; TRBD1 matches at 9 bases. The receptor was isolated from a woman between 50 and 59 years old with alopecia areata. Some clones in this sample may be carry-over from other donors' samples. The CDR3 nucleotides read TGTGCCAGCAGTTTAACAGGGGGCCGAAGGACTGAAGCTTTCTTT. Its protein product is CASSLTGGRRTEAFF.